What follows describes a single T cell receptor beta chain. What it binds is unknown. PCR was performed using 60 Vbeta and 13 Jbeta primers. The repertoire was sequenced with immunoSEQ multiplex PCR; TCRdb's copy has only in-frame clones and lacks some. The sample includes 100,000 to 150,000 clones, approximately 78% of them seen just once. The CDR3 loop spans 15 amino acids. Germline CDR1 KGHSH, CDR2 LQKENI. V was shortened by 3 bases and J by 7 bases, with 16 bases between the two germline ends. This entry is derived from a study of cytomegalovirus exposure and HLA in healthy donors. Study-level findings and limits: Despite most TCR sequences being rare, some public TCRs occurred in many donors.

The receptor was derived from a human donor in good health. The chain recombines TRBV18 with TRBJ2-1; perhaps TRBD2 as D (5 bases). Sequencing was done on a sample of PBMCs. CDR3 sequence reads: CASSPDLSGKNEQFF. The CDR3, as DNA: TGTGCCAGCTCACCGGACTTATCCGGTAAGAATGAGCAGTTCTTC.